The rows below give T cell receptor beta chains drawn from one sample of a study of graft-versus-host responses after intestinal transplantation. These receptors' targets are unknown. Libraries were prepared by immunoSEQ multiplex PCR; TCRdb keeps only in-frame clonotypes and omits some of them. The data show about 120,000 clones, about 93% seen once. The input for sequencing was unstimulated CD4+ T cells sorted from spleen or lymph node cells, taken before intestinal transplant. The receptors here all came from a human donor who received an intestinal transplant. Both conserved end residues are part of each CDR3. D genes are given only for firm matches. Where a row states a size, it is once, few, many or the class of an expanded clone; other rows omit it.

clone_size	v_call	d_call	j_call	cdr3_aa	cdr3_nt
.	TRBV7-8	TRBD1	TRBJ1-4	CASSSRRGPTELFF	TGTGCCAGCAGCTCTCGGAGGGGGCCGACGGAACTGTTTTTT
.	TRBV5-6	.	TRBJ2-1	CASSLISRSFEQFF	TGTGCCAGCAGCTTGATTTCGAGGTCCTTTGAGCAGTTCTTC
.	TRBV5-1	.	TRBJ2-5	CASSLARQSQETQYF	TGCGCCAGCAGCTTGGCCCGCCAGAGCCAAGAGACCCAGTACTTC
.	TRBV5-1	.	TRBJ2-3	CASSPPLHGGYTDTQYF	TGCGCCAGCAGCCCGCCTCTCCACGGGGGCTATACAGATACGCAGTATTTT
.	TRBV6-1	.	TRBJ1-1	CASFWGTKLNTEAFF	TGTGCCAGCTTCTGGGGGACAAAATTGAACACTGAAGCTTTCTTT
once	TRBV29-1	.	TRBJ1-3	CSVGAGSSGNTIYF	TGCAGCGTTGGGGCAGGGAGCTCTGGAAACACCATATATTTT
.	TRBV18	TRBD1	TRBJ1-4	CASSPGQGNEKLFF	TGTGCCAGCTCACCGGGACAGGGTAATGAAAAACTGTTTTTT
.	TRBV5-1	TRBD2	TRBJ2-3	CASSLREARTDTQYF	TGCGCCAGCAGCTTGCGGGAGGCCCGCACAGATACGCAGTATTTT
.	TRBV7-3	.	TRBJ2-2	CASSRELNTGELFF	TGTGCCAGCTCTCGGGAGTTAAACACCGGGGAGCTGTTTTTT
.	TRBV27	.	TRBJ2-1	CASSLRLASPYNEQFF	TGTGCCAGCAGTTTACGCCTAGCGTCCCCCTACAATGAGCAGTTCTTC
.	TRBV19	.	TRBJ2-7	CASSIPGTGAYEQYF	TGTGCCAGTAGTATACCGGGGACGGGTGCCTACGAGCAGTACTTC
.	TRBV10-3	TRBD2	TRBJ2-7	CAISRAGVYEQYF	TGTGCCATCAGTAGGGCGGGAGTCTACGAGCAGTACTTC
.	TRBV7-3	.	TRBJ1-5	CASSEGNNQPQHF	TGTGCCAGCAGCGAAGGGAACAATCAGCCCCAGCATTTT
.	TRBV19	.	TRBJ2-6	CASTAPGAGANVLTF	TGTGCCAGTACAGCCCCAGGAGCTGGGGCCAACGTCCTGACTTTC
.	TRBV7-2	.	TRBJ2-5	CASSLAPGPQETQYF	TGTGCCAGCAGCTTAGCGCCAGGGCCTCAAGAGACCCAGTACTTC
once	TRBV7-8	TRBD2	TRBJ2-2	CASSLVGSAGGDTGELFF	TGTGCCAGCAGCTTAGTCGGTTCGGCGGGAGGGGACACCGGGGAGCTGTTTTTT
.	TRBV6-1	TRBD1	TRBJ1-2	CASSSQTGKIYGYTF	TGTGCCAGCAGTTCCCAGACAGGGAAAATATATGGCTACACCTTC
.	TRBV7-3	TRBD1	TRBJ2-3	CASSLRGDRGEGTDTQYF	TGTGCCAGCAGCCTCCGGGGGGACAGGGGGGAAGGCACAGATACGCAGTATTTT
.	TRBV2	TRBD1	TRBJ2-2	CASSRDRSTGELFF	TGTGCCAGCAGCCGGGACAGGTCGACCGGGGAGCTGTTTTTT
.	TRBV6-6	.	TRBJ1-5	CASSYGGGNHQPQHF	TGTGCCAGCAGTTACGGGGGAGGGAATCATCAGCCCCAGCATTTT
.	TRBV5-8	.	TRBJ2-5	CASSLGLGTREETQYF	TGTGCCAGCAGCTTGGGGCTGGGTACGAGGGAAGAGACCCAGTACTTC
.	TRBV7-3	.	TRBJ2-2	CASSIPGREGTGELFF	TGTGCCAGCAGCATCCCGGGACGTGAGGGCACCGGGGAGCTGTTTTTT
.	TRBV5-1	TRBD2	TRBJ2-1	CASSLLAAAGDNEQFF	TGCGCCAGCAGCTTGCTCGCGGCAGCGGGAGACAATGAGCAGTTCTTC
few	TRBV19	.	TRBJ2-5	CASSIGATRETQYF	TGTGCCAGTAGTATAGGGGCGACCCGGGAGACCCAGTACTTC
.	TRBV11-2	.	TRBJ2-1	CASSLVRTGYRDEQFF	TGTGCCAGCAGCTTAGTTCGTACAGGGTATAGGGATGAGCAGTTCTTC
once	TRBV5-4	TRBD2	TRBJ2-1	CASSLPLAGTYNEQFF	TGTGCCAGCAGCCTCCCTTTAGCGGGAACCTACAATGAGCAGTTCTTC
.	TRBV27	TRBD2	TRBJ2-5	CASSTRGGDSGRRETQYF	TGTGCCAGCAGTACCAGGGGAGGAGATAGCGGGAGGAGAGAGACCCAGTACTTC
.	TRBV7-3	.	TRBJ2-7	CASSPRGASNYEQYF	TGTGCCAGCAGCCCCCGAGGAGCCTCCAACTACGAGCAGTACTTC
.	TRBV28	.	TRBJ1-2	CASSSTKQGKGYTF	TGTGCCAGCAGTTCGACCAAACAGGGTAAAGGCTACACCTTC
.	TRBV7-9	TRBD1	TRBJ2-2	CASSRGQGQNTGELFF	TGTGCCAGCAGTCGCGGACAGGGGCAGAACACCGGGGAGCTGTTTTTT
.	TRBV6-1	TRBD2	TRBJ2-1	CASSPGLAGFEQFF	TGTGCCAGCAGCCCGGGACTAGCGGGATTTGAGCAGTTCTTC
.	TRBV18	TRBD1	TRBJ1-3	CASLLLPGQAAGNTIYF	TGTGCCAGCTTACTCCTACCGGGACAGGCTGCTGGAAACACCATATATTTT
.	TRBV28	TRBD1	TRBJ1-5	CASSERDRVNQPQHF	TGTGCCAGCAGCGAAAGGGACAGGGTCAATCAGCCCCAGCATTTT
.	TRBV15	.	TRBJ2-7	CATSRSGTYTYEQYF	TGTGCCACCAGCAGATCCGGGACCTACACCTACGAGCAGTACTTC
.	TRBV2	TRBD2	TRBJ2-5	CASSGPLTSVKETQYF	TGTGCCAGCAGTGGCCCACTAACTAGCGTCAAAGAGACCCAGTACTTC
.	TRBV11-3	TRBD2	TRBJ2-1	CASSPTLGVAGNEQFF	TGTGCCAGCAGCCCTACCCTGGGGGTAGCGGGAAATGAGCAGTTCTTC
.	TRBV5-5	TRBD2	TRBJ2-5	CASSPPPGGVGETQYF	TGTGCCAGCAGCCCCCCTCCTGGGGGGGTTGGAGAGACCCAGTACTTC
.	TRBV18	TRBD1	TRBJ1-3	CASSPQGATDTIYF	TGTGCCAGCTCACCACAGGGGGCAACGGACACCATATATTTT
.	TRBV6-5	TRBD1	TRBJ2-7	CASSYSGQRSSYEQYF	TGTGCCAGCAGTTACTCGGGACAGCGAAGCTCCTACGAGCAGTACTTC
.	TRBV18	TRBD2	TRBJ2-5	CASSRRLAGDQETQYF	TGTGCCAGCTCCCGACGACTAGCGGGGGACCAAGAGACCCAGTACTTC
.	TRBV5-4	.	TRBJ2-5	CASSLRAQETQYF	TGTGCCAGCAGCCTAAGGGCCCAAGAGACCCAGTACTTC
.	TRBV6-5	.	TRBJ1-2	CASSYSRDRGGYGYTF	TGTGCCAGCAGTTACTCGCGCGATAGGGGTGGCTATGGCTACACCTTC
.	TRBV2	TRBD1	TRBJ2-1	CASRKETGAINEQFF	TGTGCCAGCAGGAAAGAGACAGGGGCGATCAATGAGCAGTTCTTC
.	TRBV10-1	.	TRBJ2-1	CASSEGGMNSYNEQFF	TGCGCCAGCAGTGAGGGCGGGATGAACTCCTACAATGAGCAGTTCTTC
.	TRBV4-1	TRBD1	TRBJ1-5	CASSHSSRQGVHQPQHF	TGCGCCAGCAGCCATTCCTCACGGCAGGGGGTGCATCAGCCCCAGCATTTT
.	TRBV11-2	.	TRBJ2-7	CASSSVTPSYEQYF	TGTGCCAGCAGCTCTGTGACACCGTCCTACGAGCAGTACTTC
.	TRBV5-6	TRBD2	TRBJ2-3	CASSFSGRSTDTQYF	TGTGCCAGCAGCTTTAGCGGGAGGAGCACAGATACGCAGTATTTT
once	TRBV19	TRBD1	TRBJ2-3	CASRIRDRSHTDTQYF	TGTGCCAGTAGAATACGGGACAGAAGCCACACAGATACGCAGTATTTT
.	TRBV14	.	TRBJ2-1	CASSPEVIAGEQFF	TGTGCCAGCAGCCCCGAGGTGATAGCTGGTGAGCAGTTCTTC
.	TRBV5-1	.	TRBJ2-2	CASSLVGLYTGELFF	TGCGCCAGCAGCTTGGTGGGTCTCTACACCGGGGAGCTGTTTTTT
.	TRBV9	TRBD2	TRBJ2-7	CASSILAGGSYEQYF	TGTGCCAGCAGCATACTAGCGGGAGGGTCCTACGAGCAGTACTTC
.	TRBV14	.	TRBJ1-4	CASSQARGIGEKLFF	TGTGCCAGCAGCCAAGCTAGGGGAATAGGTGAAAAACTGTTTTTT
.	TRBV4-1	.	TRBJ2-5	CASSQDSTRAETQYF	TGCGCCAGCAGCCAAGATAGTACCAGGGCAGAGACCCAGTACTTC
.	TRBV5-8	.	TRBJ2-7	CASSLSHEQYF	TGTGCCAGCAGCTTGAGCCACGAGCAGTACTTC
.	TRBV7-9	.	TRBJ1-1	CASSLASGGNTEAFF	TGTGCCAGCAGCTTAGCGTCCGGCGGGAACACTGAAGCTTTCTTT
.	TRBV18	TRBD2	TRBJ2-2	CASSQRGLAGTGELFF	TGTGCCAGCTCACAGAGGGGACTAGCGGGAACCGGGGAGCTGTTTTTT
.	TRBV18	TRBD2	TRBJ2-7	CASSPPGLAGGPGEQYF	TGTGCCAGCTCACCCCCCGGACTAGCGGGAGGGCCGGGCGAGCAGTACTTC
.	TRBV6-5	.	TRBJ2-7	CASSRGRVGSYEQYF	TGTGCCAGCAGTCGAGGAAGGGTAGGCTCCTACGAGCAGTACTTC
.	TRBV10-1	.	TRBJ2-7	CASSESPGRAYEQYF	TGCGCCAGCAGTGAGTCTCCAGGACGGGCCTACGAGCAGTACTTC